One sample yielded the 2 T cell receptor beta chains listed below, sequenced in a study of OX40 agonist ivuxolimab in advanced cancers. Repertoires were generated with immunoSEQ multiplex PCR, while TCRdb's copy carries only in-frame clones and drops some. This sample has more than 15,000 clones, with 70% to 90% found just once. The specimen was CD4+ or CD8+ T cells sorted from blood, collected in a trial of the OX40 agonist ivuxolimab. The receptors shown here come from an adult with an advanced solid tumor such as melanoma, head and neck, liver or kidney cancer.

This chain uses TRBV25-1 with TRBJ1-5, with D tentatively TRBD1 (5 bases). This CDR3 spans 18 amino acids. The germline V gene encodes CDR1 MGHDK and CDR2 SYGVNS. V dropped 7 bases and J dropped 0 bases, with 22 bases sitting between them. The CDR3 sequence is CASTNLPRDPYSNQPQHF. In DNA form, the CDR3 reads TGTGCCAGCACAAACTTACCCCGGGACCCTTATAGCAATCAGCCCCAGCATTTT.

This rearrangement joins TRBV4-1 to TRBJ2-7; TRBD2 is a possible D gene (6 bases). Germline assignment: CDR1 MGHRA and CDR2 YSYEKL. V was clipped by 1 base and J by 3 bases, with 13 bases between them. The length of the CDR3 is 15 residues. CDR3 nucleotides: TGCGCCAGCAGCCAAGCGGCGGGGCCCCTCTACGAGCAGTACTTC. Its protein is CASSQAAGPLYEQYF.